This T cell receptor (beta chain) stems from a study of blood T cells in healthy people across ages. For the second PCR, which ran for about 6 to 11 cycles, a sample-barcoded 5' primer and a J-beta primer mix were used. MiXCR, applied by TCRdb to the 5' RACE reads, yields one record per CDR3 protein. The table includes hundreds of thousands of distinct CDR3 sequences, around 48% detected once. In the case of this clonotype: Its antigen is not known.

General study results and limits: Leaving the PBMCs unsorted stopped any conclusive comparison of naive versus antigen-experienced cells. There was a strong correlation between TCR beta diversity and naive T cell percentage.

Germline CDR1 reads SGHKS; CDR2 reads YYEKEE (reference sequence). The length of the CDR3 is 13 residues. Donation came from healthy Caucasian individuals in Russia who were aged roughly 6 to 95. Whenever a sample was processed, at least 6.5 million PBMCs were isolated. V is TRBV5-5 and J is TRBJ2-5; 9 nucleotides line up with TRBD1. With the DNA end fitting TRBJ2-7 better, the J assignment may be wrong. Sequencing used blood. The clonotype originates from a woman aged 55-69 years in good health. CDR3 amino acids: CASSSTGGREQYF. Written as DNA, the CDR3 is TGTGCCAGCAGCTCGACAGGGGGACGCGAGCAGTACTTC.